The sequence of this TCR beta chain was determined in a study of blood T cell repertoires in COVID-19. Overall study: Whether acute or convalescent, the COVID-19 samples came from the United States, Italy and Spain. In each case, the material was cDNA or gDNA derived from T cells, B-cell-depleted T cells, or PBMCs.

Original analysis: Reference gene primer amplification gave estimated nucleated cell counts. The data were produced by immunoSEQ multiplex PCR, yet TCRdb's version contains in-frame clones alone and is incomplete. That table furnishes V, J and clone size, whereas the DNA furnished D and trimming. The table shows approximately 53,000 clones, with around 80% occurring only once. This CDR3 comprises 15 residues. V was trimmed by 3 bases and J by 1 base, leaving 8 bases between them. From germline, CDR1 is KGHDR and CDR2 SFDVKD. The chain joins TRBV24-1 to TRBJ1-4; no firm D call. Sequencing was done on a sample of peripheral blood. The TCR was taken from a man aged 35 to 55 with acute or convalescent COVID-19. CDR3 coding DNA: TGTGCCACCAGTGATGGGAGGAAAACTAATGAAAAACTGTTTTTT. Translated, it gives CATSDGRKTNEKLFF.